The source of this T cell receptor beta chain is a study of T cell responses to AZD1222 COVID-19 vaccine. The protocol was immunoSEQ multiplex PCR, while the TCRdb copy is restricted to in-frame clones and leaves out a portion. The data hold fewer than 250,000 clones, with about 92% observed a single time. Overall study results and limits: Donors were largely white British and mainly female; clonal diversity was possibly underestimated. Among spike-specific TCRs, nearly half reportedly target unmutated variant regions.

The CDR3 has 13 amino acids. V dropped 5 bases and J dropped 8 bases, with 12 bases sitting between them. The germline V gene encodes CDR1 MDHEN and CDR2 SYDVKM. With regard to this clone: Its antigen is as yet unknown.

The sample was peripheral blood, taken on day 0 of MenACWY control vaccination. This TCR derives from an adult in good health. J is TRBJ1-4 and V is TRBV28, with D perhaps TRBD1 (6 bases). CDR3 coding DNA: TGTGCCAGCAGTCGGGGAGGGGGGGAAAAACTGTTTTTT. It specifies CASSRGGGEKLFF.